The 8 T cell receptor beta chains listed next were all sequenced from one sample in a study of cytomegalovirus exposure and HLA in healthy donors. PCR primers comprised 60 Vbeta and 13 Jbeta primers. The data were produced by immunoSEQ multiplex PCR, yet TCRdb's version contains in-frame clones alone and is incomplete. The table includes fewer than 150,000 clones, around 76% detected once. Sequences were obtained from PBMCs. These receptor sequences come from a male donor in good health and CMV-seronegative.

Here the CDR3 reads CASSDRGGETQYF. CDR3 nucleotides: TGCGCCAGCAGTGACCGCGGGGGGGAGACCCAGTACTTC. The rearrangement joins TRBV10-1 to TRBJ2-5, with 8 bases matching TRBD2. V lost 3 bases to trimming and J lost 5 bases; unmatched junction nucleotides: 2. The CDR3 extends over 13 amino acids. CDR1 and CDR2 (germline): WNHNN, SYGVQD (reference sequence).

V gene TRBV2 combines with J gene TRBJ1-1; D is uncertain. This CDR3 spans 14 amino acids. V lost 8 bases to trimming and J lost 7 bases, with 20 bases between them. Germline-derived CDR1 and CDR2 are SNHLY and FYNNEI. This CDR3 is CASLGIRGRFEAFF. The CDR3 region has the DNA TGTGCCAGCCTCGGAATAAGAGGGCGGTTTGAAGCTTTCTTT.

The count of this clone is one. The rearrangement links TRBV5-1 to TRBJ2-5; 10 nucleotides align to TRBD2. The CDR3 spans 15 residues. Trimming removed 0 bases from V and 9 bases from J; junction bases left unmatched: 8. The germline CDR1 and CDR2 sequences are SGHRS and YFSETQ. The CDR3 here is CASSLVQSGGDPQYF. CDR3 DNA sequence: TGCGCCAGCAGCTTGGTCCAGAGCGGGGGGGATCCCCAGTACTTC.

The chain recombines TRBV7-2 with TRBJ1-1, with 7 bases identical to TRBD1. The germline CDR1 and CDR2 sequences are SGHTA and FQGNSA. The junction had 6 bases not matched to a gene; V was cut back by 5 bases and J by 0 bases. The CDR3 runs to 15 residues. This chain's CDR3 is CASSLGQALNTEAFF. DNA of the CDR3: TGTGCCAGCAGCCTTGGACAGGCCTTGAACACTGAAGCTTTCTTT.

A word on this clone: Other nucleotide sequences from this sample produce the same CDR3. This sequence joins TRBV5-1 and TRBJ2-5; the match to TRBD2 covers 15 bases. CDR3 length: 16 amino acids. CDR1 is SGHRS, CDR2 YFSETQ, per germline. V was pared by 4 bases and J by 1 base, with 2 bases of the junction left unmatched. In nucleotides, the CDR3 is TGCGCCAGCAGCCTGGGACTAGCGGGGGGCCAAGAGACCCAGTACTTC. It codes for CASSLGLAGGQETQYF.

V usage is TRBV10-1 and J usage is TRBJ2-3, with 8 bases lining up with TRBD2. The CDR3 extends over 12 amino acids. Germline V gene sequence: CDR1 WNHNN, CDR2 SYGVQD (reference sequence). With V trimmed by 8 bases and J by 9 bases, 7 bases remained unmatched. The CDR3 sequence is CASRDREGTQYF. The CDR3 nucleotides are TGCGCCAGCCGCGACCGGGAGGGGACGCAGTATTTT.

This clone occurred a few times. This chain connects TRBV6-5 to TRBJ1-2; possibly TRBD1 for D (5 bases). CDR3 size: 14 residues. CDR1 is MNHEY and CDR2 is SVGAGI in the germline V gene. The V gene lost 4 bases and the J gene lost 4 bases, with 13 bases spanning the gap. As DNA, the CDR3 is TGTGCCAGCAGTTTCCAGGGATCTGGCTATGGCTACACCTTC. The encoded protein is CASSFQGSGYGYTF.

J is TRBJ1-4 and V is TRBV6-1; D remains unclear. The germline V gene encodes CDR1 MNHNS and CDR2 SASEGT. This CDR3 spans 14 amino acids. The V end lost 6 bases, the J end lost 5 bases, and 13 bases lay between the germline ends. CDR3 sequence reads: CASRIQQWNEKLFF. For the CDR3, the DNA is TGTGCCAGCAGAATTCAACAGTGGAATGAAAAACTGTTTTTT.